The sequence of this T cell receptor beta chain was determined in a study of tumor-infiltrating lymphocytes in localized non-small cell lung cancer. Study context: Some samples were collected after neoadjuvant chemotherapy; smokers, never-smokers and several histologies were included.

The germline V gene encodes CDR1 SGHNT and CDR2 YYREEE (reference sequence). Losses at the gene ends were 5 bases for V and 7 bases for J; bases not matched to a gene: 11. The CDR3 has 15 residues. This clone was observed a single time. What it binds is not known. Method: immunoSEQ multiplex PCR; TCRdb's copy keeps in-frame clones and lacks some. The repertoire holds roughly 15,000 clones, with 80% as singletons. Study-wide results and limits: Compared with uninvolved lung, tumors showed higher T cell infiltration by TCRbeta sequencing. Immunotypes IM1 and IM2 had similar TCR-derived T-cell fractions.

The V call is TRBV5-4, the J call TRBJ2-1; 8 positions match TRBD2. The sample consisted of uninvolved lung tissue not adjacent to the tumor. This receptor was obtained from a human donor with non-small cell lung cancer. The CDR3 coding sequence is TGTGCCAGCAGACCGGGACTAGATTCCACAAATGAGCAGTTCTTC. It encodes CASRPGLDSTNEQFF.